The 25 T cell receptor beta chains in this list originate from one sample, sequenced in a study of blood T cell repertoires in COVID-19. Generated by immunoSEQ multiplex PCR, the TCRdb table keeps only in-frame clones and is missing some. There are more than 200,000 clones in the sample; about 83% occur only once, and 2% to 3% lies in the top ten. The sequenced sample was peripheral blood. These receptors were obtained from a woman in her 40s with active or convalescent COVID-19.

V and J are TRBV2 and TRBJ2-7, with 7 positions matching TRBD1. Germline V gene data show CDR1 as SNHLY and CDR2 as FYNNEI. The CDR3 is 15 residues long. The V and J ends lost 3 bases and 1 base, in that order; junction bases with no gene match: 6. DNA of the CDR3: TGTGCCAGCAGTGAGGAAGGGGGCGCTTCCTACGAGCAGTACTTC. It encodes CASSEEGGASYEQYF.

This clone was seen once. The rearrangement joins TRBV11-1 to TRBJ1-2; 7 nucleotides line up with TRBD1. Looked up from germline, CDR1 is SGHAT and CDR2 is FQDESV (reference sequence). This CDR3 spans 13 amino acids. J gave up 4 bases and V 5 bases, and 4 bases lay outside the gene matches. The CDR3 region has the DNA TGTGCCAGCAGCCCGGGACAGACCTATGGCTACACCTTC. Its protein is CASSPGQTYGYTF.

V usage is TRBV4-3 and J usage is TRBJ1-2; D possibly corresponds to TRBD1 (5 bases). The CDR3 is 15 amino acids. Germline V gene sequence: CDR1 LGHNA, CDR2 YSLEER. V was pared by 5 bases and J by 4 bases, with 17 bases between. The CDR3: CASSFNTGLSYGYTF. The CDR3 coding sequence is TGCGCCAGCAGCTTTAACACAGGCTTGAGCTATGGCTACACCTTC.

Only one count was recorded for this clone. This chain uses TRBV30 with TRBJ2-7; TRBD2 agrees at 9 bases. Germline V gives CDR1 GTSNPN, CDR2 SVGIG (reference sequence). CDR3 length: 14 residues. The J segment lost 1 base and the V segment lost 0 bases, leaving 1 base of the junction unmatched. CDR3 sequence: CAWSVAGGSYEQYF. The CDR3 DNA sequence: TGTGCCTGGAGTGTTGCGGGGGGGTCCTACGAGCAGTACTTC.

This chain connects TRBV29-1 to TRBJ2-7; D perhaps matches TRBD1 (7 bases). Trimming shortened V by 7 bases and J by 0 bases, and 25 bases separated the two germline ends. Germline CDR1 SQVTM, CDR2 ANQGSEA. The CDR3 contains 17 residues. Here the CDR3 DNA reads TGCAGCGGGGTAGGGGGCGGGAAAACCCCGAGCTCCTACGAGCAGTACTTC. Protein sequence: CSGVGGGKTPSSYEQYF.

In DNA form, the CDR3 reads TGTGCCAGCAGGTGGGACAGGGAGGCGAGGGGCTACACCTTC. This sequence encodes CASRWDREARGYTF. V and J are TRBV2 and TRBJ1-2; 9 positions match TRBD1. This CDR3 comprises 14 residues. V dropped 6 bases and J dropped 8; count of bases not matched to a gene: 10. CDR1 is SNHLY and CDR2 is FYNNEI in the germline V gene. Supplemented by reference TRBV2 and TRBJ1-2, the full variable domain reads EPEVTQTPSHQVTQMGQEVILRCVPISNHLYFYWYRQILGQKVEFLVSFYNNEISEKSEIFDDQFSVERPDGSNFTLKIRSTKLEDSAMYFCASRWDREARGYTFGSGTRLTVV.

J is TRBJ1-2 and V is TRBV7-9; 8 bases fit TRBD1. After removal of 4 bases from V and 2 bases from J, the junction contained 3 bases not matched to a gene. The germline gives CDR1 SEHNR, CDR2 FQNEAQ (reference sequence). The CDR3 runs 14 residues. In DNA form, the CDR3 reads TGTGCCAGCAGCTCGTCAGGGGGCAACTATGGCTACACCTTC. This translates into CASSSSGGNYGYTF.

The CDR3 DNA follows: TGTGCCAGCAGCGTAGGTATGAACACTGAAGCTTTCTTT. It specifies CASSVGMNTEAFF. The chain combines TRBV9 with TRBJ1-1; D is unclear. Trimming stripped 0 bases from V and 0 bases from J, with 3 bases between. The CDR3 sequence is 13 residues long. Germline values: CDR1 SGDLS, CDR2 YYNGEE.

CDR3 bases: TGTGCCAGCAGCGTAGAGGGAAGGGCACTTCAGGGTGGCTACACCTTC. Residues: CASSVEGRALQGGYTF. This chain links TRBV9 with TRBJ1-2; tentatively, D is TRBD1 (5 bases). CDR3 size: 16 residues. With 0 bases removed from V and 7 bases from J, the gap between germline ends came to 19 bases. The V gene's germline CDR1 is SGDLS and CDR2 YYNGEE.

Here the CDR3 reads CASSPRLAGVRNEQFF. For the CDR3, the DNA is TGTGCCAGCAGCCCGAGACTAGCGGGAGTTCGCAATGAGCAGTTCTTC. This chain links TRBV7-2 with TRBJ2-1; 12 bases align to TRBD2. The CDR3 spans 16 residues. The V segment lost 5 bases and the J segment 6 bases; nucleotides outside the gene matches: 8. The germline V gene has CDR1 SGHTA and CDR2 FQGNSA.

The chain is built from TRBV3-1 (or the pseudogene TRBV3-2) and TRBJ1-1, with 8 bases matching TRBD1. The junction had 2 bases not matched to a gene; V was cut back by 5 bases and J by 0 bases. The CDR3 runs 14 residues. The germline V gene encodes CDR1 LGHDT and CDR2 YNNKEL (reference sequence). The DNA of the CDR3 is TGTGCCAGCAGCGGACAGGGCATGAACACTGAAGCTTTCTTT. Its protein is CASSGQGMNTEAFF.

The CDR3: CASSGDYSTDTQYF. In nucleotides, the CDR3 is TGTGCCAGCAGCGGGGACTATAGCACAGATACGCAGTATTTT. The rearrangement links TRBV11-3 to TRBJ2-3, with 7 bases identical to TRBD2. J was trimmed by 0 bases and V by 5 bases; bases with no gene match: 2. This CDR3 region has 14 residues. Germline loops: CDR1 SGHNT, CDR2 YENEEA.

The chain joins TRBV7-2 to TRBJ1-4, with a possible D match to TRBD1 (5 bases). Germline values: CDR1 SGHTA, CDR2 FQGNSA. V dropped 1 base and J dropped 5 bases, with 14 bases sitting between them. There are 16 residues in the CDR3. Here the CDR3 reads CASSLDLWEGNEKLFF. As DNA, the CDR3 is TGTGCCAGCAGCTTAGACCTTTGGGAGGGGAATGAAAAACTGTTTTTT.

J is TRBJ1-1 and V is TRBV29-1; weak D call: TRBD1 (5 bases). With 4 bases removed from V and 0 bases from J, the gap between germline ends came to 9 bases. CDR3 length: 13 amino acids. CDR1 and CDR2 from the germline V gene are SQVTM and ANQGSEA. This CDR3 reads CSVAGGLNTEAFF. The DNA for the CDR3 is TGCAGCGTTGCCGGGGGACTGAACACTGAAGCTTTCTTT.

In this sample, this clone turned up once. This chain joins TRBV2 and TRBJ2-1, with no clear D. The CDR3 consists of 14 residues. Germline V gene data show CDR1 as SNHLY and CDR2 as FYNNEI. Trimming stripped 2 bases from V and 8 bases from J, with 13 bases between. Here the CDR3 DNA reads TGTGCCAGCAGTGAACTGGTGGCCTCTGATGAGCAGTTCTTC. It yields the protein CASSELVASDEQFF.

The chain recombines TRBV7-3 with TRBJ1-1; D remains unclear. This CDR3 comprises 13 residues. V gave up 7 bases and J gave up 1 base, with 10 bases separating them. CDR1 SGHTA and CDR2 FQGTGA come from the germline V gene. The CDR3 nucleotides are TGTGCCAGCACTGAGGGCAGGAACACTGAAGCTTTCTTT. Translation: CASTEGRNTEAFF. Looking up the rest from reference TRBV7-3 and TRBJ1-1 gives the full variable domain: GAGVSQTPSNKVTEKGKYVELRCDPISGHTALYWYRQSLGQGPEFLIYFQGTGAADDSGLPNDRFFAVRPEGSVSTLKIQRTERGDSAVYLCASTEGRNTEAFFGQGTRLTVV.

This clone has more than one count but fewer than ten. The chain has TRBV9 and TRBJ1-1; D unclear. The germline V gene encodes CDR1 SGDLS and CDR2 YYNGEE. The CDR3 totals 15 residues. V dropped 0 bases and J dropped 0 bases, with 9 bases sitting between them. The CDR3 DNA sequence: TGTGCCAGCAGCGTAGGGAGCAAGATGAACACTGAAGCTTTCTTT. This codes for CASSVGSKMNTEAFF.

The chain employs TRBV18 and TRBJ1-1; no clear D. The length of the CDR3 is 14 residues. V shed 0 bases and J shed 2 bases, with 7 bases lying between them. Germline V gene sequence: CDR1 KGHSH, CDR2 LQKENI. The CDR3 DNA reads TGTGCCAGCTCACCACCATCAAAAAACACTGAAGCTTTCTTT. This translates into CASSPPSKNTEAFF.

Regarding this clone: The same CDR3 can be traced to other DNA sequences in this sample. The J gene is TRBJ1-6, the V gene TRBV30, with a tentative D call TRBD1 (6 bases). Germline CDR1 GTSNPN, CDR2 SVGIG (reference sequence). Trimming took off 1 base at V and 7 bases at J, with 8 bases between the two ends. This CDR3 is built from 13 residues. Here the CDR3 DNA reads TGTGCCTGGAGTGGACAGGTGAATTCACCCCTCCACTTT. Protein: CAWSGQVNSPLHF.

The chain joins TRBV7-8 to TRBJ1-1; TRBD1 aligns across 8 bases. CDR3 length equals 14 residues. Germline V gene sequence: CDR1 SGHVS, CDR2 FQNEAQ. V was clipped by 4 bases and J by 1 base; unmatched bases: 2. The CDR3 region is CASSWTGTNTEAFF. For the CDR3, the DNA is TGTGCCAGCAGCTGGACAGGGACGAACACTGAAGCTTTCTTT.

The chain employs TRBV9 and TRBJ1-3; D gene unclear. V was shortened by 0 bases and J by 4 bases, with 8 bases between the two germline ends. Germline loops: CDR1 SGDLS, CDR2 YYNGEE. The CDR3 loop spans 14 amino acids. In DNA, the CDR3 is TGTGCCAGCAGCGTAGTGGAGCACGGAAACACCATATATTTT. Translation: CASSVVEHGNTIYF.

The chain has TRBV12-3 or TRBV12-4 and TRBJ1-1, with D perhaps matching TRBD1 (5 bases). V gave up 8 bases and J gave up 5 bases, with 12 bases separating them. The CDR3 length is 12 residues. The CDR3 loop is CASLVAGTEAFF. The CDR3 DNA reads as TGTGCCAGCCTAGTGGCAGGGACTGAAGCTTTCTTT.

This clone was seen once. The genes are TRBV15 and TRBJ2-2; 7 nucleotides align to TRBD2. After removal of 3 bases from V and 5 bases from J, the junction contained 6 bases not matched to a gene. Germline-derived CDR1 and CDR2 are LNHNV and YYDKDF (reference sequence). This CDR3 region has 15 residues. The CDR3, as DNA: TGTGCCACCAGCAGGGGGGGAGGGGAAACCGGGGAGCTGTTTTTT. This sequence encodes CATSRGGGETGELFF.

J is TRBJ1-1 and V is TRBV7-9, with D perhaps TRBD1 (6 bases). The CDR3 loop spans 14 amino acids. Looked up from germline, CDR1 is SEHNR and CDR2 is FQNEAQ (reference sequence). V was pared by 5 bases and J by 6 bases, with 16 bases between. CDR3 in DNA: TGTGCCAGCAGCCCGACCTCCAGGGGCTCTGAAGCTTTCTTT. Its translation is CASSPTSRGSEAFF.

The rearrangement joins TRBV20-1 to TRBJ2-7; maybe TRBD2 (5 bases). Trimming took 8 bases from V and 4 from J, leaving 12 bases between them. The CDR3 is 11 amino acids. The germline V gene encodes CDR1 DFQATT and CDR2 SNEGSKA (reference sequence). CDR3 residues: CSLKRDYEQYF. As DNA, the CDR3 is TGCAGTCTAAAGAGGGATTACGAGCAGTACTTC.